The 5 T cell receptor beta chains below were found in one sample sequenced in a study of blood T cell repertoires in COVID-19. The repertoire was sequenced with immunoSEQ multiplex PCR; TCRdb's copy has only in-frame clones and lacks some. The sample carries a few hundred thousand clones, approximately 85% recorded once. The sample consisted of PBMCs or T cells enriched from blood (not recorded which). Receptor source: a man younger than 45 who had recovered from COVID-19.

The chain couples TRBV6-2 or TRBV6-3 to TRBJ2-7; maybe TRBD2 (6 bases). Trimming pared 6 bases from V and 6 bases from J, leaving 21 bases between. Germline CDR1 MNHEY, CDR2 SVGEGT. This CDR3 spans 15 amino acids. The chain's CDR3 is CASSPGRQEGSEQYF. Here the CDR3 DNA reads TGTGCCAGCAGCCCGGGAAGGCAGGAGGGCTCCGAGCAGTACTTC.

V is TRBV12-5 and J is TRBJ1-1; the match to TRBD1 covers 11 bases. Germline V gene sequence: CDR1 LGHNT, CDR2 FRNRAP. The CDR3 totals 20 residues. V shed 3 bases and J 0 bases; nucleotides not matched to a gene: 15. As DNA, the CDR3 is TGTGCTAGTGGTTTATTATTGGGGGCCCGGGACAGGGGGTTGAACACTGAAGCTTTCTTT. Its translation: CASGLLLGARDRGLNTEAFF. Based on the CDR3 plus reference TRBV12-5 and TRBJ1-1, the full variable domain is DARVTQTPRHKVTEMGQEVTMRCQPILGHNTVFWYRQTMMQGLELLAYFRNRAPLDDSGMPKDRFSAEMPDATLATLKIQPSEPRDSAVYFCASGLLLGARDRGLNTEAFFGQGTRLTVV.

The CDR3 coding sequence is TGCGCCAGCAGCCTCCCCCGGCGGAGTCGTGCAGCAGATACGCAGTATTTT. Amino acid sequence: CASSLPRRSRAADTQYF. This sequence joins TRBV5-1 and TRBJ2-3; D remains ambiguous. The CDR3 is made up of 17 amino acids. CDR1 and CDR2 from the germline V gene are SGHRS and YFSETQ. Trimming shortened V by 4 bases and J by 4 bases, and 22 bases separated the two germline ends.

The J gene is TRBJ2-7, the V gene TRBV5-4; 12 positions match TRBD1. The germline V gene has CDR1 SGHNT and CDR2 YYREEE (reference sequence). The CDR3 totals 15 residues. Trimming cost V 3 bases and J 1 base; bases outside gene matches: 2. CDR3: CASSSGQGASYEQYF. The CDR3 nucleotides read TGTGCCAGCAGCTCGGGACAGGGGGCTTCCTACGAGCAGTACTTC.

V usage is TRBV29-1 and J usage is TRBJ2-7; a weak D match, TRBD1 (6 bases). V dropped 1 base and J dropped 0 bases, with 7 bases sitting between them. The CDR3 consists of 13 residues. Germline V lookup: CDR1 SQVTM, CDR2 ANQGSEA. This chain's CDR3 is CSVEGGLSYEQYF. The DNA for the CDR3 is TGCAGCGTTGAAGGGGGGCTCTCCTACGAGCAGTACTTC.